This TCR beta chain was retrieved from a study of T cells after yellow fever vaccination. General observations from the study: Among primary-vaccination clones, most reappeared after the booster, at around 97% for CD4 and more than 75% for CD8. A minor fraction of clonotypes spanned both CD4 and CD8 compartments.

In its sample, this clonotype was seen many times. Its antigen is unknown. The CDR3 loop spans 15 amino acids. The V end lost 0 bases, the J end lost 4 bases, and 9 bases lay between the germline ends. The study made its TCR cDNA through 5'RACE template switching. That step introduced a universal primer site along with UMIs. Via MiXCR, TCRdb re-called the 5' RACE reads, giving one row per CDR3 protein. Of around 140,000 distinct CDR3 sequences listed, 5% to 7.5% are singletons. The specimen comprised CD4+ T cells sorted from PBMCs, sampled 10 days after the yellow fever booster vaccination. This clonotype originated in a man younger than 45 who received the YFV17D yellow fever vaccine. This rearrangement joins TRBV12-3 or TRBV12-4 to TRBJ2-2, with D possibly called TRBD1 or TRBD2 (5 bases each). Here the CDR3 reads CASSLAGAGTGELFF. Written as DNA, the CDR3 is TGTGCCAGCAGTTTAGCAGGGGCGGGCACCGGGGAGCTGTTTTTT.